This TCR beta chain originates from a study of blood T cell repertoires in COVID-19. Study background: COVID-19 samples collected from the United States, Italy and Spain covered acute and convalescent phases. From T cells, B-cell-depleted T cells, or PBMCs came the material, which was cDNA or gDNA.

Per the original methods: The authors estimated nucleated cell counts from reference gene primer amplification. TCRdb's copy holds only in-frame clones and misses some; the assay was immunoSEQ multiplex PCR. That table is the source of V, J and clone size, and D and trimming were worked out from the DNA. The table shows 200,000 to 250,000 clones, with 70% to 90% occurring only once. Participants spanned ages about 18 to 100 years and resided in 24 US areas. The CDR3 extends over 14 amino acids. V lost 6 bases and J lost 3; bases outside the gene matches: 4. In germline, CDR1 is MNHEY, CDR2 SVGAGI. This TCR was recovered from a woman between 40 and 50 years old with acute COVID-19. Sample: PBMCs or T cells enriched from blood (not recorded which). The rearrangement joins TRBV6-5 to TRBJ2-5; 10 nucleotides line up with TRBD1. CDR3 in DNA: TGTGCCAGCAGCTTGGGACAGGGGAAAGAGACCCAGTACTTC. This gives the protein CASSLGQGKETQYF.